This T cell receptor (beta chain) appears in the sequencing data of a study of T cells in Graves' hyperthyroidism and ophthalmopathy. Findings of the study overall: Before onset, ophthalmopathy was predicted by the model a median about 6.2 months earlier. Most expanded thyroid clonotypes above 0.001 also appeared in blood.

Using RNA transcripts as the source, TCR beta CDR3 regions were amplified. The HTBI primer set was used in a first-round RT-PCR of the TCR CDR3. MiXCR, run by TCRdb on the multiplex PCR reads, gives a single entry per CDR3 protein. The sample carries under 350,000 distinct CDR3 sequences, approximately 18% recorded once. The study enrolled patients aged 18 to 65 with newly diagnosed hyperthyroidism of under 2 months' duration. This clonotype was recorded many times. Antigen: not known. V was pared by 9 bases and J by 0 bases, with 12 bases between. This CDR3 region has 14 residues. Germline V gene data show CDR1 as MDHEN and CDR2 as SYDVKM.

The rearrangement links TRBV28 to TRBJ2-1, with D possibly matching TRBD2 (5 bases). This TCR came from a woman aged 45-65 years with Graves' hyperthyroidism. Sequencing was done on a sample of blood. The CDR3 here is CASGGLSSYNEQFF. DNA of the CDR3: TGTGCCAGTGGAGGCCTAAGCTCCTACAATGAGCAGTTCTTC.